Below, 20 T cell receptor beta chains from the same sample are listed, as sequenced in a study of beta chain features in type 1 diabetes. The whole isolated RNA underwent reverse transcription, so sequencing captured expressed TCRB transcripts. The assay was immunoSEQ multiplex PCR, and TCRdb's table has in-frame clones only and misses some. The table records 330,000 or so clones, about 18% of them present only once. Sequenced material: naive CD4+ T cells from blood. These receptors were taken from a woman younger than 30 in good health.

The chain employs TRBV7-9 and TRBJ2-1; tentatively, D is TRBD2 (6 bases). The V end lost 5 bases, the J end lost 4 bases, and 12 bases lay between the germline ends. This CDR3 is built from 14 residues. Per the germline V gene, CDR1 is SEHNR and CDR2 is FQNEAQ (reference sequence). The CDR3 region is CASSPRLGYNEQFF. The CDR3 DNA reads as TGTGCCAGCAGCCCCCGACTAGGGTACAATGAGCAGTTCTTC.

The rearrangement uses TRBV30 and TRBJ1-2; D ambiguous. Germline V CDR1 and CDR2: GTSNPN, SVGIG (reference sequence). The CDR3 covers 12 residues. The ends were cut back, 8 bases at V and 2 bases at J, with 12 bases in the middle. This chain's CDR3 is CARIRENYGYTF. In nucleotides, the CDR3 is TGTGCCCGCATCCGGGAAAACTATGGCTACACCTTC.

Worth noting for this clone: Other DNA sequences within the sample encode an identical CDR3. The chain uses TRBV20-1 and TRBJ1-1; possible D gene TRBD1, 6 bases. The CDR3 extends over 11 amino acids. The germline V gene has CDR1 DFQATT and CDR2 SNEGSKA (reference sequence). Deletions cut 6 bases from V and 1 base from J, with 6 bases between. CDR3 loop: CSAGGNTEAFF. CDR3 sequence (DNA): TGCAGTGCAGGGGGGAACACTGAAGCTTTCTTT.

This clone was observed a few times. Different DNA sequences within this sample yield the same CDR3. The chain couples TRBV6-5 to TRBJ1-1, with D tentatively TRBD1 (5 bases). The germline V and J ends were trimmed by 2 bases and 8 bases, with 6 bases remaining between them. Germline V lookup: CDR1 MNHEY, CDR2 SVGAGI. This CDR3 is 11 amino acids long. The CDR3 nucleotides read TGTGCCAGCAGTTACGGGGGGGAAGCTTTCTTT. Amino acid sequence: CASSYGGEAFF.

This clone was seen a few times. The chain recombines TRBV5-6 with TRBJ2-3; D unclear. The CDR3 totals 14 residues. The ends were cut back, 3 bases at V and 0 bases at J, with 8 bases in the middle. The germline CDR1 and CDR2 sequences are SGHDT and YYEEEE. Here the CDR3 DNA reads TGTGCCAGCAGCTCCGTATCTAGCACAGATACGCAGTATTTT. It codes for CASSSVSSTDTQYF.

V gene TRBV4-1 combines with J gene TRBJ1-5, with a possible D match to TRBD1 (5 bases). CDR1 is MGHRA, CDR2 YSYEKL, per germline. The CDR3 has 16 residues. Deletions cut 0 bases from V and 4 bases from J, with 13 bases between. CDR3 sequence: CASSQDWGTVNQPQHF. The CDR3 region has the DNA TGCGCCAGCAGCCAAGATTGGGGGACTGTAAATCAGCCCCAGCATTTT.

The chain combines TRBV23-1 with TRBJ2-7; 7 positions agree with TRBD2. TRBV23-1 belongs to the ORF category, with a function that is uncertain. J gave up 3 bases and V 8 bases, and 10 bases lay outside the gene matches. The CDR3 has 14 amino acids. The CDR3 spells CASDSLGGDYEQYF. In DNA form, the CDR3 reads TGCGCCAGCGACTCACTGGGGGGGGACTACGAGCAGTACTTC.

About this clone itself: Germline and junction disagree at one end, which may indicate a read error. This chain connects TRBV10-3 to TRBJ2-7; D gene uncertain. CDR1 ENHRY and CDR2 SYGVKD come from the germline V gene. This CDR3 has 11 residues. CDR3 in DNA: TGTGCCATCAGTGAAGGAAGCAGGTCGGACTTC. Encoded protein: CAISEGSRSDF.

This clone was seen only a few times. The CDR3 region is CASSSMTSGSHEQYF. In nucleotides, the CDR3 is TGTGCCAGCAGCTCAATGACTAGCGGGAGCCACGAGCAGTACTTC. The gene calls are TRBV7-9 and TRBJ2-7; the match to TRBD2 covers 12 bases. The germline CDR1 and CDR2 sequences are SEHNR and FQNEAQ (reference sequence). CDR3 length: 15 residues. Trimming removed 4 bases from V and 5 bases from J; junction bases left unmatched: 6.

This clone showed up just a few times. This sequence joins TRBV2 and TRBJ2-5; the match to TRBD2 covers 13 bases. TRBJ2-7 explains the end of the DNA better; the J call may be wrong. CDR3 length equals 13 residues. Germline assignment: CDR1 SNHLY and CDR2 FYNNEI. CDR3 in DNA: TGTGCCAGCACTGGACTAGCGGGAGACGAGCAGTACTTC. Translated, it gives CASTGLAGDEQYF.

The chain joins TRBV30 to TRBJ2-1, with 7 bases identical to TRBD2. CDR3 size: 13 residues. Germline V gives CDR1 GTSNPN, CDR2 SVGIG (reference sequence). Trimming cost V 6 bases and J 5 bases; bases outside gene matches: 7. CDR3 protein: CACSTSTHNEQFF. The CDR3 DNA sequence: TGTGCCTGCTCGACTAGCACCCACAATGAGCAGTTCTTC. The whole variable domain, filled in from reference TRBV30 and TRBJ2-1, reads SQTIHQWPATLVQPVGSPLSLECTVEGTSNPNLYWYRQAAGRGLQLLFYSVGIGQISSEVPQNLSASRPQDRQFILSSKKLLLSDSGFYLCACSTSTHNEQFFGPGTRLTVL.

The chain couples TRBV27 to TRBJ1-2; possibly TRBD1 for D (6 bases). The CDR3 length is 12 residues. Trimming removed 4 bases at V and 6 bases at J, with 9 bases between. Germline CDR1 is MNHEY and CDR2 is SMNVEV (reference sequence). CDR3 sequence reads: CASSSTGHGYTF. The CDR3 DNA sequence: TGTGCCAGCAGTTCCACAGGGCATGGCTACACCTTC.

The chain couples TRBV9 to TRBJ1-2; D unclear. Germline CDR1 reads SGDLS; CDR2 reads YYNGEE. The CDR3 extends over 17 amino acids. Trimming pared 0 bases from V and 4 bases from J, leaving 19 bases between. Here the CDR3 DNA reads TGTGCCAGCAGCGTAGAGGCTGGGCCCCTGGGAGGCTATGGCTACACCTTC. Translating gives CASSVEAGPLGGYGYTF.

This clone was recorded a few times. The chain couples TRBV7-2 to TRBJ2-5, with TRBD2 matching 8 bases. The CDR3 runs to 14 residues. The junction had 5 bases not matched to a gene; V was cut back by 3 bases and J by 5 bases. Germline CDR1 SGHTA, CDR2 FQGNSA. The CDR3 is CASSFAREAETQYF. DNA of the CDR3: TGTGCCAGCAGCTTCGCGCGGGAGGCTGAGACCCAGTACTTC.

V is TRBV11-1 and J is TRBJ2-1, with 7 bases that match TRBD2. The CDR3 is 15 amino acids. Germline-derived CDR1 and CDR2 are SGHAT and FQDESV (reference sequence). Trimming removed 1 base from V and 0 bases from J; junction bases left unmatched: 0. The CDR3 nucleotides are TGTGCCAGCAGCTTAGGCGGGAGCTCCTACAATGAGCAGTTCTTC. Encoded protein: CASSLGGSSYNEQFF.

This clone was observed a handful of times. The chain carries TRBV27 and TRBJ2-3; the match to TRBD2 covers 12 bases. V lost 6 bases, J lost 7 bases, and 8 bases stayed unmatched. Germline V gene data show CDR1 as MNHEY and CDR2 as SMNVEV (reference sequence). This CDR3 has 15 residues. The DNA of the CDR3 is TGTGCCAGCAGCTCGACTAGCGGGAGTATGAATACGCAGTATTTT. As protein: CASSSTSGSMNTQYF.

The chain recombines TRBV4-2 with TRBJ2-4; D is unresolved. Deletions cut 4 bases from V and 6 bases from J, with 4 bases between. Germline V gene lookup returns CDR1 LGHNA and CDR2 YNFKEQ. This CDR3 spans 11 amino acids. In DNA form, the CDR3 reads TGTGCCAGCAGCCCAGGAAACATTCAGTACTTC. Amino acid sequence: CASSPGNIQYF.

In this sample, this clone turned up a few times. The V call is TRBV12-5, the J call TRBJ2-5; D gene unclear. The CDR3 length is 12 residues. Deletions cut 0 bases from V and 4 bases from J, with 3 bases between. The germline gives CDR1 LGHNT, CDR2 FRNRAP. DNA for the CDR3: TGTGCTAGTGGTTTGGTACTAGAGACCCAGTACTTC. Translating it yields CASGLVLETQYF.

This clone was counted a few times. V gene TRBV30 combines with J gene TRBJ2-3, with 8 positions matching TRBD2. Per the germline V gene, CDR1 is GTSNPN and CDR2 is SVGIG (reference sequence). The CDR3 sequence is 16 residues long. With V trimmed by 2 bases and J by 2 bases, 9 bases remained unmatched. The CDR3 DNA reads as TGTGCCTGGAGTATCCTAGCGGGCACCAACACAGATACGCAGTATTTT. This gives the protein CAWSILAGTNTDTQYF.

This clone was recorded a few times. CDR3 protein: CASSPPGTGYNYGYTF. The CDR3 DNA is TGCGCCAGCAGCCCCCCCGGGACAGGGTACAACTATGGCTACACCTTC. The genes are TRBV5-1 and TRBJ1-2, with 9 bases aligning to TRBD1. This CDR3 has 16 residues. The germline CDR1 and CDR2 sequences are SGHRS and YFSETQ. Trimming at V came to 4 bases and at J to 2 bases, leaving 9 bases not matched to a gene.